Listed here is a single T cell receptor (beta chain). This entry comes from a study of blood T cell repertoires in COVID-19. Only in-frame clones appear in the TCRdb table, and some are missing; sequencing was by immunoSEQ multiplex PCR. The sample holds hundreds of thousands of clones, about 90% seen once. Looked up from germline, CDR1 is MNHEY and CDR2 is SVGAGI. V lost 4 bases to trimming and J lost 2 bases; unmatched junction nucleotides: 2. The CDR3 is made up of 15 amino acids. The sequence derives from a man between 18 and 35 years old with COVID-19, enrolled during active disease. V usage is TRBV6-5 and J usage is TRBJ2-1; the match to TRBD2 covers 10 bases. Sequenced: peripheral blood. The CDR3 sequence is CASSLGLAAYNEQFF. The CDR3 coding sequence is TGTGCCAGCAGTTTAGGACTAGCGGCCTACAATGAGCAGTTCTTC.